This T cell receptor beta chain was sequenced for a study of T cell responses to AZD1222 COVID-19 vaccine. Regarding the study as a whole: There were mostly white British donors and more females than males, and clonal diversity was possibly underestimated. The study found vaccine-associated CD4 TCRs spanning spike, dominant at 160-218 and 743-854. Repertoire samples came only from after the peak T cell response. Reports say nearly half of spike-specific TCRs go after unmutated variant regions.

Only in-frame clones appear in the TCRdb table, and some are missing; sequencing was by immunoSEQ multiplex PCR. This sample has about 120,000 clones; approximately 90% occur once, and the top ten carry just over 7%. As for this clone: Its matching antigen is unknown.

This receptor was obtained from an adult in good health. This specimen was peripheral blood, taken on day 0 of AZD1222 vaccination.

The CDR3 coding sequence is TGTGCCAGCAGCGTAACTAGCGGGCCGGCCTACGAGCAGTACTTC. Protein sequence: CASSVTSGPAYEQYF. This chain connects TRBV9 to TRBJ2-7, with 9 bases aligning to TRBD2. The junction had 4 bases not matched to a gene; V was cut back by 1 base and J by 2 bases. The V gene's germline CDR1 is SGDLS and CDR2 YYNGEE. The CDR3 consists of 15 residues. Together with reference TRBV9 and TRBJ2-7, the CDR3 gives the full variable domain: DSGVTQTPKHLITATGQRVTLRCSPRSGDLSVYWYQQSLDQGLQFLIQYYNGEERAKGNILERFSAQQFPDLHSELNLSSLELGDSALYFCASSVTSGPAYEQYFGPGTRLTVT.